This passage covers 21 T cell receptor beta chains from one sample sequenced in a study of blood T cell repertoires in COVID-19. Libraries were prepared by immunoSEQ multiplex PCR; TCRdb keeps only in-frame clonotypes and omits some of them. The sample yields roughly 290,000 clones, 89% seen once. Sequenced material: PBMCs or T cells enriched from blood (not recorded which). All receptors come from a woman in her thirties or forties who had recovered from COVID-19.

The CDR3 loop is CASSLISPSGANVLTF. In DNA form, the CDR3 reads TGTGCCAGCAGCTTAATTAGCCCATCTGGGGCCAACGTCCTGACTTTC. This rearrangement joins TRBV5-5 to TRBJ2-6; no reliable D call. From germline, CDR1 is SGHKS and CDR2 YYEKEE (reference sequence). This CDR3 spans 16 amino acids. V was cut by 2 bases and J by 1 base, with 10 bases left in between. The whole variable domain, filled in from reference TRBV5-5 and TRBJ2-6, reads DAGVTQSPTHLIKTRGQQVTLRCSPISGHKSVSWYQQVLGQGPQFIFQYYEKEERGRGNFPDRFSARQFPNYSSELNVNALLLGDSALYLCASSLISPSGANVLTFGAGSRLTVL.

This clone has only one observation. This sequence joins TRBV4-3 and TRBJ1-2, with TRBD1 as a possible D gene (5 bases). From germline, CDR1 is LGHNA and CDR2 YSLEER. The CDR3 runs 15 residues. V lost 0 bases, J lost 3 bases, and 11 bases lay in between. The CDR3 bases are TGCGCCAGCAGCCAAGATTCGACAGATTACTATGGCTACACCTTC. The encoded protein is CASSQDSTDYYGYTF.

The chain employs TRBV5-6 and TRBJ2-1, with a weak D call TRBD1 (6 bases). The CDR3 totals 13 residues. V gave up 0 bases and J gave up 12 bases, with 13 bases separating them. From germline, CDR1 is SGHDT and CDR2 YYEEEE. For the CDR3, the DNA is TGTGCCAGCAGCTTGGGGCCGGGACAATGGCAGTTCTTC. Protein: CASSLGPGQWQFF.

The rearrangement joins TRBV5-4 to TRBJ2-7; D possibly corresponds to TRBD2 (5 bases). V was shortened by 2 bases and J by 7 bases, with 19 bases between the two germline ends. There are 15 residues in the CDR3. Germline values: CDR1 SGHNT, CDR2 YYREEE (reference sequence). The CDR3 DNA is TGTGCCAGCAGCTTTGTCGGGGTGGGATCGGGAGAGCAGTACTTC. Translated: CASSFVGVGSGEQYF.

The rearrangement joins TRBV5-6 to TRBJ2-7; 8 nucleotides align to TRBD1. CDR3 length equals 14 residues. Losses at the gene ends were 4 bases for V and 4 bases for J; bases not matched to a gene: 7. Germline CDR1 and CDR2: SGHDT and YYEEEE. CDR3 region: CASSPPGQGYEQYF. The CDR3 DNA follows: TGTGCCAGCAGCCCTCCCGGACAGGGTTACGAGCAGTACTTC.

CDR3 sequence: CASKVGGTGGTEAFF. In DNA, the CDR3 is TGTGCCAGCAAAGTAGGGGGGACAGGGGGCACTGAAGCTTTCTTT. The genes are TRBV6-5 and TRBJ1-1; 11 bases match TRBD1. This CDR3 contains 15 residues. J gave up 4 bases and V 7 bases, and 8 bases lay outside the gene matches. Germline V gives CDR1 MNHEY, CDR2 SVGAGI.

The chain combines TRBV28 with TRBJ2-2; TRBD2 matches at 7 bases. V gave up 8 bases and J gave up 1 base; unmatched junction bases: 7. Germline V lookup: CDR1 MDHEN, CDR2 SYDVKM. The CDR3 consists of 15 residues. CDR3 sequence: CASCWPGGNTGELFF. CDR3 sequence (DNA): TGTGCCAGCTGCTGGCCGGGGGGGAACACCGGGGAGCTGTTTTTT.

V is TRBV4-1 and J is TRBJ2-1, with TRBD2 identical over 9 bases. V was clipped by 8 bases and J by 7 bases; unmatched bases: 15. The CDR3 extends over 16 amino acids. Germline CDR1 MGHRA, CDR2 YSYEKL. The CDR3 DNA is TGCGCCAGCCACCCGGGTGCGGGAGGGTGGAGGAATGAGCAGTTCTTC. As protein: CASHPGAGGWRNEQFF.

This chain links TRBV7-8 with TRBJ2-3; 10 bases agree with TRBD2. In germline, CDR1 is SGHVS, CDR2 FQNEAQ. The CDR3 spans 16 residues. The trim removed 3 bases at V and 5 bases at J, leaving 8 bases unmatched. The CDR3, as DNA: TGTGCCAGCAGCTTGGGACCGGGACTAGCGAAAGATACGCAGTATTTT. Translating gives CASSLGPGLAKDTQYF.

This chain uses TRBV28 with TRBJ1-2; D is perhaps TRBD1 (5 bases). The germline V gene encodes CDR1 MDHEN and CDR2 SYDVKM. Trimming took off 1 base at V and 4 bases at J, with 10 bases between the two ends. This CDR3 contains 14 residues. CDR3: CASSLSGGIYGYTF. The CDR3 nucleotides read TGTGCCAGCAGTTTATCTGGGGGGATCTATGGCTACACCTTC.

The chain is built from TRBV6-4 and TRBJ2-7; 8 nucleotides agree with TRBD1. Germline-derived CDR1 and CDR2 are MRHNA and SNTAGT. The trim removed 7 bases at V and 5 bases at J, leaving 10 bases unmatched. The CDR3 has 14 amino acids. For the CDR3, the DNA is TGTGCCAGCACCAGGGGGCTCCTAGGGAACGAGCAGTACTTC. Amino acid sequence: CASTRGLLGNEQYF.

The chain is built from TRBV21-1 and TRBJ2-7; the table's D gene call, TRBD1, was not cross checked with the DNA. TRBV21-1 is labeled a pseudogene. This CDR3 region has 15 residues. CDR3 nucleotide sequence: TGTGCCAGTCATACCAAGACAGGGGCCTCCTACGAGCAGTACTTC. Its translation is CASHTKTGASYEQYF.

The V gene is TRBV5-1, the J gene TRBJ2-1, with 8 bases aligning to TRBD1. Germline assignment: CDR1 SGHRS and CDR2 YFSETQ. CDR3 length equals 16 residues. J lost 4 bases, V lost 4 bases, and 10 bases had no gene match. DNA for the CDR3: TGCGCCAGCAGCGGTCTACCGGGACAGGATTACAATGAGCAGTTCTTC. It yields the protein CASSGLPGQDYNEQFF. Together with reference TRBV5-1 and TRBJ2-1, the CDR3 gives the full variable domain: KAGVTQTPRYLIKTRGQQVTLSCSPISGHRSVSWYQQTPGQGLQFLFEYFSETQRNKGNFPGRFSGRQFSNSRSEMNVSTLELGDSALYLCASSGLPGQDYNEQFFGPGTRLTVL.

The rearrangement links TRBV5-4 to TRBJ2-3, with D possibly TRBD1 on 5 matching bases. CDR1 is SGHNT, CDR2 YYREEE, per germline (reference sequence). V gave up 3 bases and J gave up 4 bases, with 9 bases separating them. The CDR3 totals 13 residues. The chain's CDR3 is CASSSTGADTQYF. CDR3 in DNA: TGTGCCAGCAGCTCCACAGGCGCAGATACGCAGTATTTT.

J is TRBJ1-1 and V is TRBV28; 7 positions match TRBD1. Per germline, CDR1 MDHEN and CDR2 SYDVKM. The CDR3 totals 15 residues. With V trimmed by 5 bases and J by 5 bases, 11 bases remained unmatched. The CDR3 nucleotides are TGTGCCAGCAGTCAGACAGGGAAAGCGCGGACTGAAGCTTTCTTT. The encoded protein is CASSQTGKARTEAFF.

The genes are TRBV6-2 or TRBV6-3 and TRBJ1-1, with 7 bases fitting TRBD1. V gave up 4 bases and J gave up 6 bases; unmatched junction bases: 8. The CDR3 loop spans 14 amino acids. Germline V lookup: CDR1 MNHEY, CDR2 SVGEGT. In nucleotides, the CDR3 is TGTGCCAGCAGTTCCGCAGGACAGGTGTCTGAAGCTTTCTTT. Its translation: CASSSAGQVSEAFF.

V and J are TRBV2 and TRBJ1-2; unclear D gene. V dropped 4 bases and J dropped 2 bases, with 8 bases sitting between them. Per the germline V gene, CDR1 is SNHLY and CDR2 is FYNNEI. This CDR3 has 13 residues. The CDR3 nucleotides are TGTGCCAGCAGTGTCGGCAGGAACTATGGCTACACCTTC. Protein sequence: CASSVGRNYGYTF.

The gene calls are TRBV9 and TRBJ2-1; 11 nucleotides align to TRBD2. CDR3 length: 15 residues. J gave up 9 bases and V 1 base, and 6 bases lay outside the gene matches. The germline V gene encodes CDR1 SGDLS and CDR2 YYNGEE. The CDR3 nucleotides are TGTGCCAGCAGCGTAACTAGCGGGAGTAAGGGTGAGCAGTTCTTC. Its translation is CASSVTSGSKGEQFF.

J is TRBJ1-1 and V is TRBV15, with D hard to call. This CDR3 is 16 amino acids long. Germline lookup yields CDR1 LNHNV and CDR2 YYDKDF (reference sequence). With 0 bases removed from V and 2 bases from J, the gap between germline ends came to 13 bases. The CDR3 loop reads CATSRDLRGLNTEAFF. For the CDR3, the DNA is TGTGCCACCAGCAGAGATTTAAGAGGGCTTAACACTGAAGCTTTCTTT.

The chain recombines TRBV19 with TRBJ1-2; D gene unclear. Germline assignment: CDR1 LNHDA and CDR2 SQIVND (reference sequence). The CDR3 covers 13 residues. V was pared by 8 bases and J by 2 bases, with 12 bases between. The CDR3 coding sequence is TGTGCCAGTTTTAACAGCAGGAACTATGGCTACACCTTC. It is translated as CASFNSRNYGYTF.

The CDR3 DNA reads as TGCGCCAGCAGCTTGGGGCTAGCGGGGAGCTCCTACAATGAGCAGTTCTTC. Translated: CASSLGLAGSSYNEQFF. The V call is TRBV5-1, the J call TRBJ2-1; TRBD2 aligns across 9 bases. Germline trimming cut 0 bases from V and 0 bases from J; bases unmatched to any gene: 4. Germline V gives CDR1 SGHRS, CDR2 YFSETQ. This CDR3 spans 17 amino acids.